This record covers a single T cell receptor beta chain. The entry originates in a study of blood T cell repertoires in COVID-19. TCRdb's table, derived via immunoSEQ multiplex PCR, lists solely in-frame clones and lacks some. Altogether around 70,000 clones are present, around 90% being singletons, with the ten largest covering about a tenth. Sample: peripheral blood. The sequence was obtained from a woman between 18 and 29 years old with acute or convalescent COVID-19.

CDR3 residues: CASSPRAGQGVAYTF. The DNA for the CDR3 is TGTGCCAGCAGCCCAAGGGCGGGACAGGGAGTTGCCTACACCTTC. The V and J genes are TRBV7-2 and TRBJ1-2; the match to TRBD1 covers 9 bases. The germline V gene encodes CDR1 SGHTA and CDR2 FQGNSA. J lost 10 bases, V lost 5 bases, and 14 bases had no gene match. The CDR3 extends over 15 amino acids.